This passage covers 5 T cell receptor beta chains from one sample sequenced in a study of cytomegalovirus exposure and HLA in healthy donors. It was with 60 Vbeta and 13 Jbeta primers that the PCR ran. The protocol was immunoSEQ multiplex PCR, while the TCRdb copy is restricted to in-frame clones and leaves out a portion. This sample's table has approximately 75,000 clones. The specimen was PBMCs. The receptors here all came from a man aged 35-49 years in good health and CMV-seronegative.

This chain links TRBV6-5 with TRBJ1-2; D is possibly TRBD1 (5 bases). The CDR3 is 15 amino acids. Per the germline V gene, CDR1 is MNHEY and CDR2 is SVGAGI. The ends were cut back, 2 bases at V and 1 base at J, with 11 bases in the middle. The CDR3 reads CASSYLRASNYGYTF. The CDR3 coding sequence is TGTGCCAGCAGTTACCTCAGGGCCAGTAACTATGGCTACACCTTC.

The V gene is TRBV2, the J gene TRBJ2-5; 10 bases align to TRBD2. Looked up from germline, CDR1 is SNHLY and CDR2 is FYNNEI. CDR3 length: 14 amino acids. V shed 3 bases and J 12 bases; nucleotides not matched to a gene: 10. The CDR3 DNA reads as TGTGCCAGCAGTGATAAGACTAGCGGGTCTGGGAAGTACTTC. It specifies CASSDKTSGSGKYF.

CDR3 loop: CASSQESGRGSGELFF. CDR3 nucleotide sequence: TGTGCCAGCAGCCAAGAATCCGGGAGGGGTTCCGGGGAGCTGTTTTTT. This chain uses TRBV4-2 with TRBJ2-2, with 8 bases lining up with TRBD2. This CDR3 spans 16 amino acids. V was pared by 0 bases and J by 6 bases, with 6 bases of the junction left unmatched. In germline, CDR1 is LGHNA, CDR2 YNFKEQ.

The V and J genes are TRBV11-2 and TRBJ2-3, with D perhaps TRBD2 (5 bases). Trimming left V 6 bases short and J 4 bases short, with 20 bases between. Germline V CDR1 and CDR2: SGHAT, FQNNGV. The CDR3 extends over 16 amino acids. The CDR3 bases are TGTGCCAGCAGTCGTGACGGGAAAGTAGTCTCAGATACGCAGTATTTT. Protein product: CASSRDGKVVSDTQYF.

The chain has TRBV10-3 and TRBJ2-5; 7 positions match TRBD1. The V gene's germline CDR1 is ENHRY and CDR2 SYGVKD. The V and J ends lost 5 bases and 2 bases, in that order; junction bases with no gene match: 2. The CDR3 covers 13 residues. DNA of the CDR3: TGTGCCATCAGTCCGGGACAGCAAGAGACCCAGTACTTC. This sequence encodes CAISPGQQETQYF.